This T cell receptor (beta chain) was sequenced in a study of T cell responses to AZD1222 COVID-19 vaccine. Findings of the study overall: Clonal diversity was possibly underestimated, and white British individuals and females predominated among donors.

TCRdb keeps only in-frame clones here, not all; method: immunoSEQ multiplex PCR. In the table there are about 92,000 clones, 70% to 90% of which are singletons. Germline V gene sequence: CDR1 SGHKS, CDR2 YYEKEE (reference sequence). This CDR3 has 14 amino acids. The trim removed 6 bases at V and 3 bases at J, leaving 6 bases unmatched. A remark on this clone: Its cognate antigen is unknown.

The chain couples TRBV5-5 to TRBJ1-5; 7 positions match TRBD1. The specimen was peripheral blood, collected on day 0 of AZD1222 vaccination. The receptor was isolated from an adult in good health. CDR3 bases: TGTGCCAGCAACCTACAGGGGTCCAATCAGCCCCAGCATTTT. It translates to CASNLQGSNQPQHF.